These 7 T cell receptor beta chains were sequenced from one sample in a study of a mutant IDH1 vaccine in newly diagnosed glioma. The time point: week 11, during vaccination. With topical imiquimod, each dose of the vaccine consisted of 300 ug of mutant IDH1 20-mer peptide. Clones were sequenced by immunoSEQ multiplex PCR, and TCRdb holds only the in-frame ones, with some missing. The table has 25,000 to 35,000 clones, 90% seen once; the top ten hold around 20%. What these receptors recognize is not known. This material consisted of PBMCs, taken from a glioma patient whose treatment included an IDH1 peptide vaccine. Receptors were obtained from a man younger than 35 with glioma.

The genes are TRBV30 and TRBJ2-1; the D gene is possibly TRBD2 (5 bases). The length of the CDR3 is 14 residues. Trimming stripped 2 bases from V and 1 base from J, with 9 bases between. Germline CDR1 is GTSNPN and CDR2 is SVGIG (reference sequence). The CDR3 sequence: CAWSRSGSYNEQFF. Written as DNA, the CDR3 is TGTGCCTGGAGTCGGAGCGGTTCCTACAATGAGCAGTTCTTC.

The chain couples TRBV5-1 to TRBJ1-1; TRBD1 might be the D (5 bases). Trimming pared 7 bases from V and 1 base from J, leaving 11 bases between. CDR1 and CDR2 from the germline V gene are SGHRS and YFSETQ. The CDR3 is made up of 13 amino acids. The CDR3 bases are TGCGCCAGCGCACCGCAGGGGAACACTGAAGCTTTCTTT. This translates into CASAPQGNTEAFF.

This clone was observed once. The rearrangement links TRBV6-5 to TRBJ2-1; D not resolved. Germline V gives CDR1 MNHEY, CDR2 SVGAGI. V shed 2 bases and J shed 0 bases, with 11 bases lying between them. The CDR3 sequence is 16 residues long. The CDR3 reads CASSYSRGSSYNEQFF. In DNA, the CDR3 is TGTGCCAGCAGTTACAGTCGCGGTAGCTCCTACAATGAGCAGTTCTTC.

V is TRBV5-4 and J is TRBJ2-3, with D uncertain. The germline V and J ends were trimmed by 4 bases and 4 bases, with 19 bases remaining between them. Germline V gene sequence: CDR1 SGHNT, CDR2 YYREEE (reference sequence). There are 16 residues in the CDR3. The CDR3 DNA reads as TGTGCCAGCAGCCCCACCCCACCAGCGACCCCAGATACGCAGTATTTT. As protein: CASSPTPPATPDTQYF.

The CDR3 here is CASSVTGLAAETQYF. DNA of the CDR3: TGTGCCAGCAGCGTAACGGGACTAGCCGCCGAGACCCAGTACTTC. This rearrangement joins TRBV7-9 to TRBJ2-5, with 9 positions matching TRBD2. V was pared by 5 bases and J by 5 bases, with 9 bases of the junction left unmatched. Germline CDR1 and CDR2: SEHNR and FQNEAQ (reference sequence). The CDR3 consists of 15 residues. Full variable domain (rest looked up from reference TRBV7-9 and TRBJ2-5): DTGVSQNPRHKITKRGQNVTFRCDPISEHNRLYWYRQTLGQGPEFLTYFQNEAQLEKSRLLSDRFSAERPKGSFSTLEIQRTEQGDSAMYLCASSVTGLAAETQYFGPGTRLLVL.

The chain carries TRBV2 and TRBJ2-7, with 8 bases lining up with TRBD2. Per germline, CDR1 SNHLY and CDR2 FYNNEI. Trimming at V came to 7 bases and at J to 6 bases, leaving 8 bases not matched to a gene. This CDR3 is built from 13 residues. CDR3 loop: CASILAERGEQYF. As DNA, the CDR3 is TGTGCCAGCATACTAGCGGAGAGGGGCGAGCAGTACTTC. Together with reference TRBV2 and TRBJ2-7, the CDR3 gives the full variable domain: EPEVTQTPSHQVTQMGQEVILRCVPISNHLYFYWYRQILGQKVEFLVSFYNNEISEKSEIFDDQFSVERPDGSNFTLKIRSTKLEDSAMYFCASILAERGEQYFGPGTRLTVT.

This chain connects TRBV5-6 to TRBJ1-3; D may be TRBD1 (6 bases). The CDR3 length is 15 residues. Trimming removed 4 bases from V and 4 bases from J, with 15 bases in between. The germline V gene has CDR1 SGHDT and CDR2 YYEEEE. CDR3 nucleotide sequence: TGTGCCAGCAGCCCGGCTACAGGGACGGGAAACACCATATATTTT. It is translated as CASSPATGTGNTIYF.